The T cell receptor (beta chain) under discussion was sequenced for a study of T-cell reconstitution after alpha-beta-depleted transplantation in children. Preparation of the TCRbeta library used unique molecular identifiers. Using its own MiXCR run on the PCR reads, TCRdb lists one record per CDR3 protein. The sample contains some 490,000 distinct CDR3 sequences, about 12% of which appear only once. This clonotype was picked up a small number of times. The length of the CDR3 is 16 residues. Germline CDR1 MNHEY, CDR2 SVGEGT. Trimming cost V 7 bases and J 0 bases, with 13 bases left between them. Sequencing was performed on PBMCs from the stem cell graft donor, taken from the stem cell graft. The sequence came from a human donor who donated a stem cell graft to a child with combined immunodeficiency. The J gene is TRBJ2-6, the V gene TRBV6-2 or TRBV6-3; D gene ambiguous. CDR3 nucleotide sequence: TGTGCCAGCATCCCAGGACGTCGCTCTGGGGCCAACGTCCTGACTTTC. Translation gives CASIPGRRSGANVLTF.